The following is a T cell receptor beta chain sequence with its context. Antigen: not known. The sample is drawn from a study of T cells in Graves' hyperthyroidism and ophthalmopathy. Background on the study: Peripheral blood sampling occurred at initial diagnosis, before any treatment.

The germline gives CDR1 MNHEY, CDR2 SMNVEV (reference sequence). V lost 1 base to trimming and J lost 2 bases, with 9 bases between them. CDR3 length: 15 residues. Amplification of TCR beta CDR3 regions used RNA as the template. TCR CDR3 underwent first-round RT-PCR with the HTBI primer set. TCRdb called the multiplex PCR reads again in MiXCR, with one record for every CDR3 protein. The repertoire consists of more than 500,000 distinct CDR3 sequences, with around 16% occurring once and the leading ten covering 3.5% to 4%. The PBMCs studied were ones that came from 10 ml fresh peripheral blood. Study observations and caveats: In the blood, most expanded thyroid clonotypes above 0.001 appeared as well.

Sequenced material: blood. The receptor comes from a woman aged 25-40 years with Graves' hyperthyroidism. This chain connects TRBV27 to TRBJ1-5; D unclear. The CDR3 DNA sequence: TGTGCCAGCAGTTTATACGGGCTGGGCAATCAGCCCCAGCATTTT. This encodes CASSLYGLGNQPQHF.